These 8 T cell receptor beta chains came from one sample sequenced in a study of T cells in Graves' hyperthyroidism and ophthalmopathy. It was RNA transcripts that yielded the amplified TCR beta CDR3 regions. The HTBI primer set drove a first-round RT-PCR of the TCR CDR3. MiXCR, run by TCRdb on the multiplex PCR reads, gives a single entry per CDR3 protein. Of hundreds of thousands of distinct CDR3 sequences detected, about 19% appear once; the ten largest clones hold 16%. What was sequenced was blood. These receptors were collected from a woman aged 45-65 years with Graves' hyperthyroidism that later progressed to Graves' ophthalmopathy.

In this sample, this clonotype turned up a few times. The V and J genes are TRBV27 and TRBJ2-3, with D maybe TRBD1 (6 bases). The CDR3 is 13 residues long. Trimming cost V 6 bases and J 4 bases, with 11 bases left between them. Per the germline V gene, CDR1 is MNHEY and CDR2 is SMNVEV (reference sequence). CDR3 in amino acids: CASRLQGADTQYF. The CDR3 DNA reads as TGTGCCAGCAGGTTACAGGGCGCAGATACGCAGTATTTT.

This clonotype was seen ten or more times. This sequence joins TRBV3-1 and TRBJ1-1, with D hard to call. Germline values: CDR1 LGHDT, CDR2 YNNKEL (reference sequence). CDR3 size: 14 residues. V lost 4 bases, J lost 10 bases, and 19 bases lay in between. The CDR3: CASSPLLGEFGAFF. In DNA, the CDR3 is TGTGCCAGCAGCCCCTTACTTGGGGAGTTTGGAGCTTTCTTT. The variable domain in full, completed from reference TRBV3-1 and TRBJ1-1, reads DTAVSQTPKYLVTQMGNDKSIKCEQNLGHDTMYWYKQDSKKFLKIMFSYNNKELIINETVPNRFSPKSPDKAHLNLHINSLELGDSAVYFCASSPLLGEFGAFFGQGTRLTVV.

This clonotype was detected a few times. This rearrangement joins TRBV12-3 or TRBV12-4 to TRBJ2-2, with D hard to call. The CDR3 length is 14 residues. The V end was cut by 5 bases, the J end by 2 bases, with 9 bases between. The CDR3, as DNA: TGTGCCAGCAGTACATCCACAAACACCGGGGAGCTGTTTTTT. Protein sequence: CASSTSTNTGELFF.

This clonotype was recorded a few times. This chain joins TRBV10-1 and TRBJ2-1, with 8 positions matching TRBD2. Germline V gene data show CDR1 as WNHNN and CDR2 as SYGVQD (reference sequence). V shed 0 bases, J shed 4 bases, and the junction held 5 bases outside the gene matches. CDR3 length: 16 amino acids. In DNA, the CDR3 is TGCGCCAGCAGTGAGTCGAGGCGGGGGGTATACAATGAGCAGTTCTTC. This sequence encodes CASSESRRGVYNEQFF.

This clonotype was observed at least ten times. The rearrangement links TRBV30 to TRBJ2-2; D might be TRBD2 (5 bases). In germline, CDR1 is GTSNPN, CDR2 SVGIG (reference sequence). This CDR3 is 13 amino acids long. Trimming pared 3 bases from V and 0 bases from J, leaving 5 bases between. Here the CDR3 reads CAWSGANTGELFF. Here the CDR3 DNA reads TGTGCCTGGAGCGGGGCGAACACCGGGGAGCTGTTTTTT.

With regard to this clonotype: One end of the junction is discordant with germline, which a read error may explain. The CDR3 coding sequence is TGTGCTAGCAGCTTAACTGACAGGGTCCCCAACAATGAGCAGTTCTTC. The encoded protein is CASSLTDRVPNNEQFF. The V call is TRBV7-7, the J call TRBJ2-1; 7 positions agree with TRBD1. This CDR3 is 16 amino acids long. Germline loops: CDR1 SSHAT, CDR2 FNYEAQ (reference sequence).

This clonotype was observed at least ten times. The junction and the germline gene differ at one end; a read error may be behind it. The chain's CDR3 is CASSLFGGTDTQYF. CDR3 DNA: TGCGCCAGCAGCCTGTTCGGGGGCACAGATACGCAGTATTTT. V usage is TRBV12-3 or TRBV12-4 and J usage is TRBJ2-3; D perhaps matches TRBD2 (5 bases). There are 14 residues in the CDR3.

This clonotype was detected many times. The CDR3 DNA sequence: TGCGCCAGCAGTGAAGGTTTGGGCGGGGCAACCTACAATGAGCAGTTCTTC. Its translation is CASSEGLGGATYNEQFF. The chain carries TRBV10-1 and TRBJ2-1; TRBD2 might be the D (6 bases). The germline gives CDR1 WNHNN, CDR2 SYGVQD (reference sequence). The CDR3 is 17 residues long. V lost 3 bases to trimming and J lost 2 bases, with 17 bases between them.